What follows are 24 T cell receptor beta chains derived from one specimen sequenced in a study of blood T cell repertoires in COVID-19. The assay was immunoSEQ multiplex PCR, and TCRdb's table has in-frame clones only and misses some. The sample includes about 97,000 clones, 85% to 90% of them seen just once. The specimen was peripheral blood. The receptors derive from a man aged 45-65 years with active or convalescent COVID-19.

The chain couples TRBV5-5 to TRBJ2-5; D is unresolved. The V and J ends lost 4 bases and 4 bases respectively, with 11 bases between them. Germline assignment: CDR1 SGHKS and CDR2 YYEKEE (reference sequence). The length of the CDR3 is 13 residues. The CDR3 loop is CASSESTVETQYF. As DNA, the CDR3 is TGTGCCAGCAGCGAGAGCACAGTAGAGACCCAGTACTTC.

In nucleotides, the CDR3 is TGTGCCAGCAGTCCGGGACAGGTCAATTCACCCCTCCACTTT. This codes for CASSPGQVNSPLHF. This chain links TRBV28 with TRBJ1-6, with TRBD1 matching 8 bases. The CDR3 is made up of 14 amino acids. Germline CDR1 and CDR2: MDHEN and SYDVKM. V lost 5 bases and J lost 7; bases outside the gene matches: 4.

This clone was seen only a few times. The gene calls are TRBV6-5 and TRBJ1-3; 9 bases are a match to TRBD1. The CDR3 runs 15 residues. The germline CDR1 and CDR2 sequences are MNHEY and SVGAGI. V dropped 6 bases and J dropped 2; count of bases not matched to a gene: 5. The CDR3 nucleotides are TGTGCCAGCAGAGATCGGGACAGGGCTGGAAACACCATATATTTT. This sequence encodes CASRDRDRAGNTIYF.

The chain couples TRBV18 to TRBJ1-5; perhaps TRBD1 as D (5 bases). The CDR3 length is 15 residues. Germline V gene sequence: CDR1 KGHSH, CDR2 LQKENI. V dropped 2 bases and J dropped 3 bases, with 11 bases sitting between them. DNA for the CDR3: TGTGCCAGCTCACCAACGAGGACAACCAATCAGCCCCAGCATTTT. As protein: CASSPTRTTNQPQHF.

The genes are TRBV2 and TRBJ2-3; the D gene is possibly TRBD1 (5 bases). V was shortened by 3 bases and J by 0 bases, with 7 bases between the two germline ends. The CDR3 has 14 amino acids. Germline loops: CDR1 SNHLY, CDR2 FYNNEI. CDR3 in DNA: TGTGCCAGCAGTGAGGGGCATAGCACAGATACGCAGTATTTT. It is translated as CASSEGHSTDTQYF.

The rearrangement links TRBV5-6 to TRBJ2-5; 8 bases map to TRBD1. The germline V gene has CDR1 SGHDT and CDR2 YYEEEE. The CDR3 length is 14 residues. Trimming took 3 bases from V and 4 from J; bases not matched to a gene: 5. Here the CDR3 reads CASSYDRGVETQYF. In nucleotides, the CDR3 is TGTGCCAGCAGCTACGACAGGGGAGTAGAGACCCAGTACTTC. The variable domain in full, with the rest retrieved from reference TRBV5-6 and TRBJ2-5, is DAGVTQSPTHLIKTRGQQVTLRCSPKSGHDTVSWYQQALGQGPQFIFQYYEEEERQRGNFPDRFSGHQFPNYSSELNVNALLLGDSALYLCASSYDRGVETQYFGPGTRLLVL.

The chain combines TRBV24-1 with TRBJ2-6; D call uncertain. With 3 bases removed from V and 2 bases from J, the gap between germline ends came to 10 bases. Germline V gene sequence: CDR1 KGHDR, CDR2 SFDVKD. This CDR3 region has 16 residues. The CDR3 loop is CATSDDGAAGANVLTF. The CDR3 coding sequence is TGTGCCACCAGTGATGATGGTGCGGCTGGGGCCAACGTCCTGACTTTC.

The chain employs TRBV19 and TRBJ1-5; D is unresolved. V was shortened by 5 bases and J by 2 bases, with 16 bases between the two germline ends. The CDR3 loop spans 16 amino acids. Germline CDR1 LNHDA, CDR2 SQIVND (reference sequence). CDR3 in DNA: TGTGCCAGTAGTTGGTCCCTCTTCGGTGGCAATCAGCCCCAGCATTTT. It yields the protein CASSWSLFGGNQPQHF.

The genes are TRBV2 and TRBJ1-3, with D perhaps TRBD1 (5 bases). The CDR3 spans 17 residues. Germline V lookup: CDR1 SNHLY, CDR2 FYNNEI. V was clipped by 2 bases and J by 0 bases, with 14 bases between them. CDR3 bases: TGTGCCAGCAGTGAATCAGCGGGACCCCTCTCTGGAAACACCATATATTTT. It encodes CASSESAGPLSGNTIYF.

The V and J genes are TRBV19 and TRBJ1-5, with TRBD1 matching over 10 bases. CDR3 length: 18 amino acids. The V segment lost 7 bases and the J segment 2 bases; nucleotides outside the gene matches: 14. Looked up from germline, CDR1 is LNHDA and CDR2 is SQIVND (reference sequence). The DNA of the CDR3 is TGTGCCAGTAAGGGGCTCCCGGGACAGGGGACGGGCAATCAGCCCCAGCATTTT. Its translation: CASKGLPGQGTGNQPQHF.

The chain employs TRBV28 and TRBJ2-5, with TRBD1 matching over 7 bases. The CDR3 runs 14 residues. With V trimmed by 6 bases and J by 1 base, 5 bases remained unmatched. Germline loops: CDR1 MDHEN, CDR2 SYDVKM. The CDR3 region has the DNA TGTGCCAGCAGGGAACAGGGGCCCCAAGAGACCCAGTACTTC. It codes for CASREQGPQETQYF.

The chain links TRBV13 to TRBJ1-1; 10 nucleotides line up with TRBD1. The V gene's germline CDR1 is PRHDT and CDR2 FYEKMQ (reference sequence). CDR3 size: 14 residues. V dropped 3 bases and J dropped 3; count of bases not matched to a gene: 1. CDR3 loop: CASSFDRGHTEAFF. CDR3 nucleotides: TGTGCCAGCAGCTTTGACAGGGGGCACACTGAAGCTTTCTTT.

The chain uses TRBV19 and TRBJ1-5; weak D call: TRBD1 (5 bases). CDR3 length: 15 amino acids. V was cut by 6 bases and J by 3 bases, with 15 bases left in between. CDR1 LNHDA and CDR2 SQIVND come from the germline V gene (reference sequence). Here the CDR3 reads CASSLQAGPNQPQHF. Here the CDR3 DNA reads TGTGCCAGTAGCCTACAGGCGGGACCCAATCAGCCCCAGCATTTT. The complete variable domain, with remaining parts taken from reference TRBV19 and TRBJ1-5, reads DGGITQSPKYLFRKEGQNVTLSCEQNLNHDAMYWYRQDPGQGLRLIYYSQIVNDFQKGDIAEGYSVSREKKESFPLTVTSAQKNPTAFYLCASSLQAGPNQPQHFGDGTRLSIL.

J is TRBJ2-1 and V is TRBV7-2; TRBD1 agrees at 9 bases. The CDR3 length is 14 residues. The J segment lost 8 bases and the V segment lost 3 bases, leaving 5 bases of the junction unmatched. Germline V CDR1 and CDR2: SGHTA, FQGNSA. The CDR3 nucleotides are TGTGCCAGCAGCTTTGGACAGGGGAGGCATGAGCAGTTCTTC. It specifies CASSFGQGRHEQFF.

The chain links TRBV2 to TRBJ2-4, with 7 bases aligning to TRBD1. Germline V gene lookup returns CDR1 SNHLY and CDR2 FYNNEI. There are 16 residues in the CDR3. V dropped 2 bases and J dropped 1; count of bases not matched to a gene: 5. CDR3 in DNA: TGTGCCAGCAGTGAATACCAGGGGGAGGCCAAAAACATTCAGTACTTC. Its translation: CASSEYQGEAKNIQYF.

The V call is TRBV3-1 (or the pseudogene TRBV3-2), the J call TRBJ2-2; unclear D gene. CDR1 and CDR2 (germline): LGHDT, YNNKEL (reference sequence). CDR3 length equals 12 residues. Trimming cost V 5 bases and J 2 bases, with 3 bases left between them. CDR3 in amino acids: CASSYNTGELFF. The CDR3 DNA is TGTGCCAGCAGCTATAACACCGGGGAGCTGTTTTTT.

CDR3 bases: TGTGCCAGCAGCGGGACAGGGGGGGGACAAGAGACCCAGTACTTC. Translation: CASSGTGGGQETQYF. V is TRBV5-4 and J is TRBJ2-5; 11 bases are a match to TRBD1. V lost 4 bases to trimming and J lost 2 bases; unmatched junction nucleotides: 4. The germline V gene has CDR1 SGHNT and CDR2 YYREEE (reference sequence). The CDR3 consists of 15 residues.

The genes are TRBV15 and TRBJ1-2; possible D gene TRBD1, 5 bases. V lost 5 bases to trimming and J lost 7 bases, with 14 bases between them. The CDR3 has 13 residues. Germline CDR1 is LNHNV and CDR2 is YYDKDF (reference sequence). In nucleotides, the CDR3 is TGTGCCACCAGCGCCCAGACGGGGGGTGGCTACACCTTC. It specifies CATSAQTGGGYTF.

The J gene is TRBJ2-5, the V gene TRBV28; no definite D call. V was trimmed by 5 bases and J by 2 bases, leaving 3 bases between them. The CDR3 contains 11 residues. The germline V gene has CDR1 MDHEN and CDR2 SYDVKM. This CDR3 is CASSTQETQYF. The CDR3 coding sequence is TGTGCCAGCAGTACACAAGAGACCCAGTACTTC. The full variable domain, with the rest looked up from reference TRBV28 and TRBJ2-5, is DVKVTQSSRYLVKRTGEKVFLECVQDMDHENMFWYRQDPGLGLRLIYFSYDVKMKEKGDIPEGYSVSREKKERFSLILESASTNQTSMYLCASSTQETQYFGPGTRLLVL.

The V and J genes are TRBV7-9 and TRBJ1-2, with unresolved D. V shed 5 bases and J shed 7 bases, with 14 bases lying between them. Germline values: CDR1 SEHNR, CDR2 FQNEAQ (reference sequence). The CDR3 covers 13 residues. The CDR3 sequence is CASSAEGYSGYTF. The CDR3 nucleotides are TGTGCCAGCAGCGCCGAGGGCTACAGTGGCTACACCTTC.

This chain joins TRBV15 and TRBJ1-5; perhaps TRBD1 as D (6 bases). The length of the CDR3 is 15 residues. Germline CDR1 is LNHNV and CDR2 is YYDKDF (reference sequence). Between the trimmed V and J ends, which lost 0 bases and 3 bases, there was a span of 9 bases. The CDR3 loop reads CATSRDRGFNQPQHF. In nucleotides, the CDR3 is TGTGCCACCAGCAGAGACAGGGGCTTCAATCAGCCCCAGCATTTT.

V gene TRBV6-5 combines with J gene TRBJ1-1; 11 bases agree with TRBD1. V shed 6 bases and J 3 bases; nucleotides not matched to a gene: 3. Germline V gene data show CDR1 as MNHEY and CDR2 as SVGAGI. The CDR3 totals 14 residues. Here the CDR3 DNA reads TGTGCCAGCAGGGGGACAGGGGGGGACACTGAAGCTTTCTTT. Its protein is CASRGTGGDTEAFF.

This clone was found many times. One end of the junction is discordant with germline, which a read error may explain. The chain is built from TRBV4-1 and TRBJ1-3; tentatively, D is TRBD1 (5 bases). Germline CDR1 is MGHRA and CDR2 is YSYEKL. The CDR3 is made up of 14 amino acids. In DNA form, the CDR3 reads TGCGCCAGCAGCCAAGTGGGGGGTGGATACACCATATATTTT. Protein sequence: CASSQVGGGYTIYF.

This clone appeared once. The rearrangement joins TRBV29-1 to TRBJ2-2, with 7 bases that match TRBD1. V dropped 7 bases and J dropped 0; count of bases not matched to a gene: 5. Germline loops: CDR1 SQVTM, CDR2 ANQGSEA. The CDR3 contains 14 residues. The CDR3: CSGQGPANTGELFF. The CDR3 DNA follows: TGCAGCGGACAGGGACCTGCGAACACCGGGGAGCTGTTTTTT.